The 6 T cell receptor beta chains reported below all come from one sample, sequenced in a study of shared clonotypes between healthy human individuals. Profiling relied on immunoSEQ multiplex PCR, and the TCRdb table lists in-frame clones only, not all of them. Of about 1,900,000 clones in the sample, over 85% were seen once. Naive CD8 cells lacked CD45RO, underwent positive selection for CCR7 and left out terminally differentiated effector memory CD45RA+ cells. Sequenced material: naive CD8+ T cells sorted from blood. The receptors originated from a man aged 18-30 years in good health.

This clone was seen a handful of times. The rearrangement joins TRBV25-1 to TRBJ1-1, with TRBD1 identical over 7 bases. The CDR3 covers 13 residues. Germline-derived CDR1 and CDR2 are MGHDK and SYGVNS. The V gene end was trimmed by 6 bases and the J gene end by 7 bases; junction bases not matched to a gene: 8. CDR3: CASSTGAPNEAFF. The CDR3 DNA is TGTGCCAGCAGCACAGGGGCCCCCAATGAAGCTTTCTTT.

With regard to this clone: In the same sample, other DNA sequences code for this CDR3. The chain uses TRBV5-4 and TRBJ2-7; no clear D. Trimming removed 0 bases from V and 0 bases from J, with 7 bases in between. Germline CDR1 reads SGHNT; CDR2 reads YYREEE (reference sequence). The CDR3 runs 14 residues. CDR3 amino acids: CASSLGVSSYEQYF. Written as DNA, the CDR3 is TGTGCCAGCAGCTTGGGGGTAAGCTCCTACGAGCAGTACTTC.

The gene calls are TRBV29-1 and TRBJ2-5; possibly TRBD2 for D (6 bases). The length of the CDR3 is 13 residues. Deletions cut 5 bases from V and 0 bases from J, with 10 bases between. Looked up from germline, CDR1 is SQVTM and CDR2 is ANQGSEA. CDR3 loop: CSVIAENQETQYF. In DNA form, the CDR3 reads TGCAGCGTTATAGCGGAGAACCAAGAGACCCAGTACTTC.

As to this clone: Other DNA variants within this sample encode the same CDR3. The chain has TRBV15 and TRBJ2-7; the match to TRBD1 covers 7 bases. The CDR3 runs to 14 residues. CDR1 and CDR2 from the germline V gene are LNHNV and YYDKDF (reference sequence). V gave up 1 base and J gave up 2 bases; unmatched junction bases: 2. CDR3 sequence: CATSRGQGAYEQYF. The CDR3 DNA reads as TGTGCCACCAGCAGAGGACAGGGTGCCTACGAGCAGTACTTC.

The rearrangement uses TRBV6-1 and TRBJ2-7, with a possible D match to TRBD1 (6 bases). The CDR3 spans 14 residues. Per the germline V gene, CDR1 is MNHNS and CDR2 is SASEGT. The V end lost 8 bases, the J end lost 2 bases, and 16 bases lay between the germline ends. The CDR3 protein is CASELDRSTYEQYF. CDR3 coding DNA: TGTGCCAGCGAGTTAGACAGGTCGACCTACGAGCAGTACTTC.

The chain links TRBV19 to TRBJ1-2; 7 nucleotides line up with TRBD1. J lost 6 bases, V lost 7 bases, and 5 bases had no gene match. CDR1 is LNHDA and CDR2 is SQIVND in the germline V gene (reference sequence). There are 12 residues in the CDR3. In nucleotides, the CDR3 is TGTGCCAGTATGGAAGGGGGCGATGGCTACACCTTC. Protein sequence: CASMEGGDGYTF.